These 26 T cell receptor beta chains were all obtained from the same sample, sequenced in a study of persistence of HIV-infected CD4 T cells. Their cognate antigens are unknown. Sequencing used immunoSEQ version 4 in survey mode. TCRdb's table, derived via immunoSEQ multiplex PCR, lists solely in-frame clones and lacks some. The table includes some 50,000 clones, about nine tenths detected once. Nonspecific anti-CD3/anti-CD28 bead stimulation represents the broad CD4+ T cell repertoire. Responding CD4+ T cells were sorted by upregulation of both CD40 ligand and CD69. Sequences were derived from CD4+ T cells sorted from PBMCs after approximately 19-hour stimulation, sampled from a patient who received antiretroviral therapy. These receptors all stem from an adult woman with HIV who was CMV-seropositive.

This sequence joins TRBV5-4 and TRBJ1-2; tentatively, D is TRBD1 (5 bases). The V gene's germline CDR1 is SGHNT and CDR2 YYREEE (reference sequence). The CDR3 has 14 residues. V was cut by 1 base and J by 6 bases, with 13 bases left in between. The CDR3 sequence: CASSLPRQTHGYTF. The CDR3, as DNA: TGTGCCAGCAGCTTGCCTCGACAGACCCATGGCTACACCTTC.

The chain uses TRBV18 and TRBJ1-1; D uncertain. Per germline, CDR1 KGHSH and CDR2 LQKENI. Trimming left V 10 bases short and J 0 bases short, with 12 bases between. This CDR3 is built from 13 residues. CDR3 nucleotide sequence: TGTGCCACTAGGGAAGGCTTGAACACTGAAGCTTTCTTT. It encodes CATREGLNTEAFF.

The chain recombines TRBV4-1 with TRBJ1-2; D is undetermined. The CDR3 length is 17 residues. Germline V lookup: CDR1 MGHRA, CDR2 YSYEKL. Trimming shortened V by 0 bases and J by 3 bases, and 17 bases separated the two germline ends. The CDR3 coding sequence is TGCGCCAGCAGCCAAGATCCTATTGGGGTTGTATACTATGGCTACACCTTC. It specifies CASSQDPIGVVYYGYTF.

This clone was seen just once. In nucleotides, the CDR3 is TGTGCCTGGAGTGTAGGAACTTCAACTAATGAAAAACTGTTTTTT. Its protein product is CAWSVGTSTNEKLFF. This rearrangement joins TRBV30 to TRBJ1-4; D gene ambiguous. Germline CDR1 and CDR2: GTSNPN and SVGIG (reference sequence). CDR3 length: 15 amino acids. The V and J ends lost 0 bases and 0 bases respectively, with 8 bases between them.

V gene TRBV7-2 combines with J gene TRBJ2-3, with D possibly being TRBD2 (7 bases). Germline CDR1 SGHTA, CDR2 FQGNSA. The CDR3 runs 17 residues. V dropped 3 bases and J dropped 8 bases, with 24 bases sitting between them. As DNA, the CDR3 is TGTGCCAGCAGCTTCTCTAGGGGGGGGCTGGTCCCCTCTACGCAGTATTTT. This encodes CASSFSRGGLVPSTQYF.

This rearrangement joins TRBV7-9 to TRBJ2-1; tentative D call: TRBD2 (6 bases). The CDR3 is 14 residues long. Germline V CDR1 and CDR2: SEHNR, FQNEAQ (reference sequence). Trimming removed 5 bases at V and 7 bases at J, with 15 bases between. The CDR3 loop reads CASSPRLVRNEQFF. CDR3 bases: TGTGCCAGCAGCCCTAGACTAGTGAGAAATGAGCAGTTCTTC. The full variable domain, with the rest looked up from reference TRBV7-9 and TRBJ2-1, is DTGVSQNPRHKITKRGQNVTFRCDPISEHNRLYWYRQTLGQGPEFLTYFQNEAQLEKSRLLSDRFSAERPKGSFSTLEIQRTEQGDSAMYLCASSPRLVRNEQFFGPGTRLTVL.

The CDR3 reads CASSFRGLSYNEQFF. The CDR3 DNA reads as TGTGCCAGCAGTTTTCGCGGACTATCCTACAATGAGCAGTTCTTC. The chain has TRBV27 and TRBJ2-1, with D tentatively TRBD2 (6 bases). The CDR3 sequence is 15 residues long. In germline, CDR1 is MNHEY, CDR2 SMNVEV (reference sequence). The germline V and J ends were trimmed by 3 bases and 1 base, with 10 bases remaining between them.

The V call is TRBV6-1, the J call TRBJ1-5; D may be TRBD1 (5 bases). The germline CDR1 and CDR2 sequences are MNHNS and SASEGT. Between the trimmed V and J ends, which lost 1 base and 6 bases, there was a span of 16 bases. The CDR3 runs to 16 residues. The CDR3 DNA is TGTGCCAGCAGTGAAGGAAGAAGAGAGGGGCGTCAGCCCCAGCATTTT. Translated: CASSEGRREGRQPQHF.

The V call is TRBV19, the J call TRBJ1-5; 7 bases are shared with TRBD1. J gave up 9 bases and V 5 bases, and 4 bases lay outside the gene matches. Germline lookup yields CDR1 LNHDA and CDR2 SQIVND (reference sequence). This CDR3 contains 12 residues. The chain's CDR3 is CASSPQGRPQHF. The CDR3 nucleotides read TGTGCCAGTAGTCCACAGGGGCGGCCCCAGCATTTT.

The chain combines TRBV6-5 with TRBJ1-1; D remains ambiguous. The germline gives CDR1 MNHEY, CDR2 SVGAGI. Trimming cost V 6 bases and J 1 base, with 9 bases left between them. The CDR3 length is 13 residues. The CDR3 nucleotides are TGTGCCAGCAGCCTATCGAAGAACACTGAAGCTTTCTTT. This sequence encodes CASSLSKNTEAFF.

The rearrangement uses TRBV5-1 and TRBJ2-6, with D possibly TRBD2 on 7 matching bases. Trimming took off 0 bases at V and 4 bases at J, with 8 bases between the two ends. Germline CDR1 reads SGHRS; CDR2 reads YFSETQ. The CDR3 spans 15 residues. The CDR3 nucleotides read TGCGCCAGCAGCTTGGCGGGGGGCGGGGCCAACGTCCTGACTTTC. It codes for CASSLAGGGANVLTF.

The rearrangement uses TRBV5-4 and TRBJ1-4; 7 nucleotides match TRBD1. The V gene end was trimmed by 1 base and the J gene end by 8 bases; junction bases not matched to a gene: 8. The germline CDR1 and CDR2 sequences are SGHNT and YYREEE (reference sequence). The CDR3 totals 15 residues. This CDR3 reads CASSLKGGAKEKLFF. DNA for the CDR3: TGTGCCAGCAGCTTGAAAGGGGGCGCAAAAGAAAAACTGTTTTTT.

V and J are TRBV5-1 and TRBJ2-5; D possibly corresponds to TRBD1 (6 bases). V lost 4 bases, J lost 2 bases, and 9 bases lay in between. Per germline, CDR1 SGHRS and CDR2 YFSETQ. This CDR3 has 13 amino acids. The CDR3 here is CASSPGQQETQYF. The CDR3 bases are TGCGCCAGCAGCCCAGGACAGCAAGAGACCCAGTACTTC.

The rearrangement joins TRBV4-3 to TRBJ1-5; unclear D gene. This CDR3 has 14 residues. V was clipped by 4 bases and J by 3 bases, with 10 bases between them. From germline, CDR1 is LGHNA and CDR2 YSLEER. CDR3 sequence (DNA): TGCGCCAGCAGCCTGGACTGGAACAATCAGCCCCAGCATTTT. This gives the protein CASSLDWNNQPQHF.

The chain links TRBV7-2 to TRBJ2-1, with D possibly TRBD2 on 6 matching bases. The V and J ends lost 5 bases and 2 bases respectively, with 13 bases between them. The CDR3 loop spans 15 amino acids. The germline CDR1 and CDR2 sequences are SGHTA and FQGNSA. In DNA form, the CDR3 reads TGTGCCAGCAGCGGGGGTTCGGGGGCCTACAATGAGCAGTTCTTC. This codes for CASSGGSGAYNEQFF.

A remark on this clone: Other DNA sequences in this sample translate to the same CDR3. CDR3 DNA: TGCGCCAGCAGCTTGAGGCAGGGGGGGCTGGAGACCCAGTACTTC. It specifies CASSLRQGGLETQYF. The chain couples TRBV5-1 to TRBJ2-5; perhaps D is TRBD1 or TRBD2 (7 bases each). V lost 1 base and J lost 5, with 15 bases in between. The CDR3 covers 15 residues. The germline gives CDR1 SGHRS, CDR2 YFSETQ.

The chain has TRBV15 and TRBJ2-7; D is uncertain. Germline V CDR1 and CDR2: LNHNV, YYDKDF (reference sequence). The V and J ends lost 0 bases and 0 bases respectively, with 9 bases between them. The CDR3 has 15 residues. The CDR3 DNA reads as TGTGCCACCAGCAGAGACAGATCTATCTCCTACGAGCAGTACTTC. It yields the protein CATSRDRSISYEQYF.

In DNA, the CDR3 is TGTGCCAGCAGCCTTCTAACCCCGGGACAGGGGTTCTACGAGCAGTACTTC. This translates into CASSLLTPGQGFYEQYF. The gene calls are TRBV5-8 and TRBJ2-7; TRBD1 matches 10 bases. With 4 bases clipped from V and 3 bases from J, the junction kept 13 bases outside the gene matches. The CDR3 covers 17 residues. Germline CDR1 is SGHTS and CDR2 is YDEGEE.

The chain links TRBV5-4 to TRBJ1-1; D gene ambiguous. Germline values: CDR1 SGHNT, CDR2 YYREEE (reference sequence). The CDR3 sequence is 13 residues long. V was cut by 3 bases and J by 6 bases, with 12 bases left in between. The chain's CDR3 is CASSSHPGSEAFF. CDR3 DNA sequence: TGTGCCAGCAGCTCCCACCCGGGATCTGAAGCTTTCTTT.

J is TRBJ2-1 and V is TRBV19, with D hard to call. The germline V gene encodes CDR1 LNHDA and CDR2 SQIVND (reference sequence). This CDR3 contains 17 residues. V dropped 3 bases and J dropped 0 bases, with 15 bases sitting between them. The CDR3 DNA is TGTGCCAGTAGTATTGGGTTCACATTGAGCTCCTACAATGAGCAGTTCTTC. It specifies CASSIGFTLSSYNEQFF. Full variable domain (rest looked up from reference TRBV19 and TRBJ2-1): DGGITQSPKYLFRKEGQNVTLSCEQNLNHDAMYWYRQDPGQGLRLIYYSQIVNDFQKGDIAEGYSVSREKKESFPLTVTSAQKNPTAFYLCASSIGFTLSSYNEQFFGPGTRLTVL.

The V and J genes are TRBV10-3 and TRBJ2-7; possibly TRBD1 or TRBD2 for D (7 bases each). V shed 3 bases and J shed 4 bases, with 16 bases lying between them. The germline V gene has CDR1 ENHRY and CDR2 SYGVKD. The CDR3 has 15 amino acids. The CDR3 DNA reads TGTGCCATCAGTGATCCAGGGGGGGTGGCTTACGAGCAGTACTTC. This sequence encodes CAISDPGGVAYEQYF.

CDR3 sequence reads: CASSTTLGGARAEAFF. Written as DNA, the CDR3 is TGTGCCAGCAGCACCACTCTGGGGGGGGCGCGGGCTGAAGCTTTCTTT. The rearrangement joins TRBV7-2 to TRBJ1-1, with a possible D match to TRBD1 (6 bases). V was shortened by 5 bases and J by 6 bases, with 22 bases between the two germline ends. Germline CDR1 is SGHTA and CDR2 is FQGNSA. The length of the CDR3 is 16 residues.

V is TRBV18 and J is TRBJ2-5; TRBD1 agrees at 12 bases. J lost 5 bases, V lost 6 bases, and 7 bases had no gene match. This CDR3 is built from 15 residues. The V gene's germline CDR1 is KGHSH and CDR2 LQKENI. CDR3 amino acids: CASSPGTGGEETQYF. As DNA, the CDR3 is TGTGCCAGCTCCCCCGGGACAGGGGGCGAGGAGACCCAGTACTTC.

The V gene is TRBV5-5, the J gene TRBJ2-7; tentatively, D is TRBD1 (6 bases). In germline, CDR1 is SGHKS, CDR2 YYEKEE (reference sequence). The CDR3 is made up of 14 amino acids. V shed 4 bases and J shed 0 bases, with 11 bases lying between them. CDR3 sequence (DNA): TGTGCCAGCAGCCTCGGGACATCCTCCTACGAGCAGTACTTC. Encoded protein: CASSLGTSSYEQYF.

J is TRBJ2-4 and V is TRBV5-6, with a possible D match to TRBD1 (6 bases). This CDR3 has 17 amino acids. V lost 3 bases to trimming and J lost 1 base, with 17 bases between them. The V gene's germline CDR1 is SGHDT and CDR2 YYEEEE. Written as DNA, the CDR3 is TGTGCCAGCAGCTCACATATCCCCACAGGGGCCAAAAACATTCAGTACTTC. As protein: CASSSHIPTGAKNIQYF.

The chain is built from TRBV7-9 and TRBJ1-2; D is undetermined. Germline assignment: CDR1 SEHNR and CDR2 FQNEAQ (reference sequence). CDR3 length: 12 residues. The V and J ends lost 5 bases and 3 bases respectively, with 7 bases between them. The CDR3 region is CASSLLDYGYTF. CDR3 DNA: TGTGCCAGCAGCCTCTTGGACTATGGCTACACCTTC.